Sequencing of this T cell receptor beta chain was carried out in a study of molecular identifiers for immune sequencing clone quantification. A note on this clonotype: The antigen remains unidentified. A read error may produce the germline difference seen at one junction end.

Findings and caveats of the study: Even with one million naive cells present, spiked Jurkat TCR RNA from one cell was reportedly detectable. Highly expanded clones may be undercounted when identical TCR molecules share barcodes.

MiXCR was run by TCRdb on the PCR reads, yielding one entry per CDR3 protein. Of about 320,000 distinct CDR3 sequences in the sample, 24% were seen once. The origin of this receptor is a human donor in good health. Some libraries in this study had Jurkat cell RNA spiked in. The sequenced material came from naive CD8+ T cells from blood, with Jurkat cell RNA spiked in. Subset specified: FACS-sorted CD8+CD4-CCR7+CD45RA+ naive T cells.

CDR3 bases: TGTGACAGCAGTCCCATCGCGGGCGTCGGGTACAATGAGCAGTTCTTC. It yields the protein CDSSPIAGVGYNEQFF. The V and J genes are TRBV27 and TRBJ2-1, with TRBD2 as a possible D gene (5 bases). The germline V gene encodes CDR1 MNHEY and CDR2 SMNVEV (reference sequence). The length of the CDR3 is 16 residues.